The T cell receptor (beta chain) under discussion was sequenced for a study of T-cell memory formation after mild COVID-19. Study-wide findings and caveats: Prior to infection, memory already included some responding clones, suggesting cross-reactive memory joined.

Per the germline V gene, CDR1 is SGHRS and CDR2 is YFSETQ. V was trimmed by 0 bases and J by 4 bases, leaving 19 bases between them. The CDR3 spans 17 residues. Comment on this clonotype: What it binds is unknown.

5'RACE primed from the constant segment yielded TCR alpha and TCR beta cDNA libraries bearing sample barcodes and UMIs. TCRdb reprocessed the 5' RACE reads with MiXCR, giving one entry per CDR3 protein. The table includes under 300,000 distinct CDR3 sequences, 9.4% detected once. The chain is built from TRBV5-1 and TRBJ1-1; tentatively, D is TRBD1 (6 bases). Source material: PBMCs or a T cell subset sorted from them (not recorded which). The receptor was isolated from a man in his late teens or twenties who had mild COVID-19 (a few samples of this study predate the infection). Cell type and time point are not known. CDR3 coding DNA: TGCGCCAGCAGCTTGGCGGGCAGGGGTCACGGGAGCACTGAAGCTTTCTTT. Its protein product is CASSLAGRGHGSTEAFF.